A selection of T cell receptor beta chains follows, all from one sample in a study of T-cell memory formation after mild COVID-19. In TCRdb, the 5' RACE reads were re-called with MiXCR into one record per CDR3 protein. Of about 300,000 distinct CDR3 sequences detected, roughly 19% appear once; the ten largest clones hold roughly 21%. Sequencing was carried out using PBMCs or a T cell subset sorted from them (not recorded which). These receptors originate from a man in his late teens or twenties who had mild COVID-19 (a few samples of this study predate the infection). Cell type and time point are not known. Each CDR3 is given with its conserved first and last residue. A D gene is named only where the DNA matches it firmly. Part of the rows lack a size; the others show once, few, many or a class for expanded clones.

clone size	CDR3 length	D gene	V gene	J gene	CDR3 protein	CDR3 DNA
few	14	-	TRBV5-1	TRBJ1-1	CASMMSQPNTEAFF	TGCGCCAGCATGATGTCCCAACCGAACACTGAAGCTTTCTTT
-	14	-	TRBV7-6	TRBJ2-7	CASSRTQADYEQYF	TGTGCCAGCAGCCGCACCCAGGCGGACTACGAGCAGTACTTC
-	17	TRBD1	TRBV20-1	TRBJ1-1	CSARGPQGQGVKAEAFF	TGCAGTGCTAGAGGGCCCCAGGGACAGGGGGTTAAAGCTGAAGCTTTCTTT
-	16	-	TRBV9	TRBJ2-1	CASSVAPRLERNEQFF	TGTGCCAGCAGCGTAGCCCCTCGACTAGAACGCAATGAGCAGTTCTTC
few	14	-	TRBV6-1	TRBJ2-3	CASMGGTSTDTQYF	TGTGCCAGCATGGGGGGAACTAGCACAGATACGCAGTATTTT
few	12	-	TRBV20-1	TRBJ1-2	CSARDSPYGYTF	TGCAGTGCTAGGGACAGTCCTTATGGCTACACCTTC
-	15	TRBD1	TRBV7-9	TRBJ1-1	CASSLDRGRNTEAFF	TGTGCCAGCAGCTTAGACAGGGGTCGGAACACTGAAGCTTTCTTT
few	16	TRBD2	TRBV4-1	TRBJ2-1	CASSQELAGAGDEQFF	TGCGCCAGCAGCCAAGAACTAGCGGGGGCTGGGGATGAGCAGTTCTTC
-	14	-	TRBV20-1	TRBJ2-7	CSARDLQGTYEQYF	TGCAGTGCTAGAGATCTGCAAGGGACCTACGAGCAGTACTTC
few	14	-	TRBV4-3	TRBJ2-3	CASSQASGTDTQYF	TGCGCCAGCAGCCAAGCCTCGGGCACAGATACGCAGTATTTT
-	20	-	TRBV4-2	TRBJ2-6	CASSLLGTGRERSGANVLTF	TGTGCCAGCAGCCTCTTGGGGACCGGCAGGGAGAGATCTGGGGCCAACGTCCTGACTTTC
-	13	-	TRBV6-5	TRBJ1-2	CASSYIRGYGYTF	TGTGCCAGCAGTTACATCAGGGGTTATGGCTACACCTTC
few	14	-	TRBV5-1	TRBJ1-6	CASSWTGVNSPLHF	TGCGCCAGCAGCTGGACGGGGGTAAATTCACCCCTCCACTTT
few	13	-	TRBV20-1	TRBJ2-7	CSAWKRRGYEQYF	TGCAGTGCTTGGAAGAGGAGAGGCTACGAGCAGTACTTC
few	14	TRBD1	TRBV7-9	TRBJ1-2	CASSRGDRGSGYTF	TGTGCCAGCAGTCGAGGGGACAGGGGCTCTGGCTACACCTTC
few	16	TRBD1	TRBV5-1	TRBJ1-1	CASSLAGTGENTEAFF	TGCGCCAGCAGCTTGGCCGGGACAGGGGAGAACACTGAAGCTTTCTTT
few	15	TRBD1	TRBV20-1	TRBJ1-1	CSARGGQGADTEAFF	TGCAGTGCTAGAGGTGGGCAGGGGGCTGACACTGAAGCTTTCTTT
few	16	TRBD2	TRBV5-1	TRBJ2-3	CASIAGGSYSTDTQYF	TGCGCCAGCATTGCGGGGGGAAGTTATAGCACAGATACGCAGTATTTT
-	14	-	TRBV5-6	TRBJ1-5	CASSLVSENQPQHF	TGTGCCAGCAGCTTGGTTTCGGAAAATCAGCCCCAGCATTTT
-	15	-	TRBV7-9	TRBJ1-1	CASSLSRRMNTEAFF	TGTGCCAGCAGCTTAAGCAGGCGAATGAACACTGAAGCTTTCTTT
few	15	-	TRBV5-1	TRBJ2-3	CASTRPGGSTDTQYF	TGCGCCAGCACTCGCCCCGGGGGAAGCACAGATACGCAGTATTTT
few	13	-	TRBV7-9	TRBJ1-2	CASSIGSNYGYTF	TGTGCCAGCAGCATTGGGAGTAACTATGGCTACACCTTC
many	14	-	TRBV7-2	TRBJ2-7	CASSTFDRPYEQYF	TGTGCCAGCAGCACCTTCGACAGACCCTACGAGCAGTACTTC
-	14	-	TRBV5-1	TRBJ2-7	CASSSMAPADEQYF	TGCGCCAGCAGCTCCATGGCCCCGGCGGACGAGCAGTACTTC
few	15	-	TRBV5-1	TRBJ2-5	CASSLSRGVQETQYF	TGCGCCAGCAGCTTGTCTAGGGGGGTCCAAGAGACCCAGTACTTC
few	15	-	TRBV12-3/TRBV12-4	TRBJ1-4	CASSLAWGVGEKLFF	TGTGCCAGCAGTTTAGCCTGGGGAGTTGGGGAAAAACTGTTTTTT
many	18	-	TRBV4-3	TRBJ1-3	CASSQGAGQLTSGNTIYF	TGCGCCAGCAGCCAAGGAGCTGGACAGCTAACCTCTGGAAACACCATATATTTT
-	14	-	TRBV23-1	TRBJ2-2	CASTLPTKTGELFF	TGCGCCAGCACCCTCCCGACGAAAACCGGGGAGCTGTTTTTT